Listed below are T cell receptor beta chains from one sample, sequenced in a study of shared clonotypes between healthy human individuals. This table comes from immunoSEQ multiplex PCR, and its TCRdb copy is limited to in-frame clones, with some not included. This table holds over 1.4 million clones, approximately 97% found once. Material: naive CD4+ T cells sorted from blood. The source is a man between 25 and 39 years old in good health. Both conserved end residues are part of each CDR3. The D gene is left open where the match is weak. Clone size is not always given. Where it is, it says once, few, many or a class for expanded clones.

j_call | v_call | clone_size | d_call | cdr3_aa | cdr3_nt
TRBJ2-3 | TRBV15 | - | - | CATSRRGITDTQYF | TGTGCCACCAGCAGGCGCGGTATCACAGATACGCAGTATTTT
TRBJ2-5 | TRBV5-6 | - | TRBD1 | CASSLDRGKTQYF | TGTGCCAGCAGCTTGGACAGGGGAAAGACCCAGTACTTC
TRBJ1-5 | TRBV19 | - | - | CASIEKKYSNQPQHF | TGTGCCAGTATCGAGAAGAAGTATAGCAATCAGCCCCAGCATTTT
TRBJ1-2 | TRBV7-9 | once | - | CASSLMVRGTYGYTF | TGTGCCAGCAGCTTAATGGTGCGGGGCACTTATGGCTACACCTTC
TRBJ1-2 | TRBV9 | - | - | CASSVMGGNRGYTF | TGTGCCAGCAGCGTAATGGGCGGAAATCGTGGCTACACCTTC
TRBJ2-2 | TRBV5-1 | once | TRBD2 | CASSLRLAGVRDGELFF | TGCGCCAGCAGCTTGAGGCTGGCGGGAGTCCGGGACGGGGAGCTGTTTTTT
TRBJ2-7 | TRBV7-6 | - | - | CASSLANNYEQYF | TGTGCCAGCAGCTTAGCGAACAACTACGAGCAGTACTTC
TRBJ2-7 | TRBV9 | - | - | CASSVAAAYEQYF | TGTGCCAGCAGCGTAGCTGCGGCCTACGAGCAGTACTTC
TRBJ2-1 | TRBV29-1 | - | - | CSVAGARTYNEQFF | TGCAGCGTCGCGGGGGCGAGGACCTACAATGAGCAGTTCTTC
TRBJ2-3 | TRBV7-9 | few | - | CASSLAGGRDTQYF | TGTGCCAGCAGCTTAGCCGGGGGCAGAGATACGCAGTATTTT
TRBJ2-5 | TRBV7-9 | - | TRBD1 | CASSPLTGVETQYF | TGTGCCAGCAGCCCCTTGACAGGGGTAGAGACCCAGTACTTC
TRBJ2-1 | TRBV2 | - | TRBD2 | CASSEVLAGDPGEQFF | TGTGCCAGCAGTGAAGTGCTAGCGGGAGACCCCGGTGAGCAGTTCTTC
TRBJ2-3 | TRBV7-9 | - | - | CASSFVTDTQYF | TGTGCCAGCAGCTTTGTCACAGATACGCAGTATTTT
TRBJ2-5 | TRBV2 | - | - | CASGFSGGTQYF | TGTGCCAGCGGGTTTAGCGGCGGGACCCAGTACTTC
TRBJ2-1 | TRBV9 | - | - | CASSAEGDAYNEQFF | TGTGCCAGCAGCGCCGAAGGAGATGCCTACAATGAGCAGTTCTTC
TRBJ2-3 | TRBV28 | - | - | CASSYSGAGTDTQYF | TGTGCCAGCAGTTATAGTGGGGCCGGTACAGATACGCAGTATTTT
TRBJ2-4 | TRBV14 | once | - | CASSNGDIQYF | TGTGCCAGCAGCAACGGGGACATTCAGTACTTC
TRBJ2-7 | TRBV5-1 | - | TRBD2 | CASSFASGTSYEQYF | TGCGCCAGCAGCTTCGCTAGCGGGACGTCCTACGAGCAGTACTTC
TRBJ2-1 | TRBV27 | - | TRBD2 | CASSFRTGTSGSNEQFF | TGTGCCAGCAGTTTCCGGACCGGGACTAGCGGGAGTAATGAGCAGTTCTTC
TRBJ2-7 | TRBV7-9 | - | TRBD2 | CASSIRISGMGGEQYF | TGTGCCAGCAGTATTAGGATTAGCGGGATGGGGGGCGAGCAGTACTTC
TRBJ2-7 | TRBV2 | - | TRBD2 | CASSPGLAAYEQYF | TGTGCCAGCAGCCCGGGACTAGCGGCCTACGAGCAGTACTTC
TRBJ2-7 | TRBV6-1 | - | - | CASSAQAGLYEQYF | TGTGCCAGCAGTGCCCAGGCAGGACTTTACGAGCAGTACTTC
TRBJ2-3 | TRBV27 | - | - | CASRTAVTDTQYF | TGTGCCAGCAGGACAGCAGTCACAGATACGCAGTATTTT
TRBJ2-1 | TRBV4-3 | - | - | CASSQGGYINNEQFF | TGCGCCAGCAGCCAAGGAGGGTATATAAACAATGAGCAGTTCTTC
TRBJ2-2 | TRBV25-1 | - | - | CASTRGTGELFF | TGTGCCAGCACCAGGGGAACCGGGGAGCTGTTTTTT
TRBJ2-4 | TRBV5-1 | once | TRBD2 | CASSPGLAVLAKNIQYF | TGCGCCAGCAGCCCTGGACTAGCGGTCTTAGCCAAAAACATTCAGTACTTC
TRBJ2-1 | TRBV10-3 | - | - | CATHLRPESNEQFF | TGTGCCACCCACCTCCGTCCCGAGTCCAATGAGCAGTTCTTC
TRBJ2-1 | TRBV18 | - | TRBD1 | CASSATGGSYNEQFF | TGTGCCAGCTCAGCGACAGGGGGCTCCTACAATGAGCAGTTCTTC
TRBJ1-5 | TRBV27 | - | TRBD1 | CASSLLGDRVFWDQPQHF | TGTGCCAGCAGTTTATTGGGGGACAGGGTGTTTTGGGATCAGCCCCAGCATTTT
TRBJ1-4 | TRBV5-1 | once | - | CASSLDPRANEKLFF | TGCGCCAGCAGCTTGGATCCCAGAGCTAATGAAAAACTGTTTTTT
TRBJ2-7 | TRBV10-3 | - | TRBD2 | CAISESGLAGGLQQYF | TGTGCCATCAGTGAGTCGGGACTAGCGGGAGGACTCCAGCAGTACTTC
TRBJ2-5 | TRBV28 | - | TRBD2 | CASSTRTSGKETQYF | TGTGCCAGCAGTACCCGGACTAGCGGGAAAGAGACCCAGTACTTC
TRBJ1-1 | TRBV9 | - | - | CASSVRLGTEAFF | TGTGCCAGCAGCGTCAGGTTGGGCACTGAAGCTTTCTTT
TRBJ1-2 | TRBV19 | - | - | CASSIDRYRAVSYGYTF | TGTGCCAGTAGTATAGACCGATACAGGGCCGTCAGCTATGGCTACACCTTC
TRBJ1-4 | TRBV14 | - | TRBD1 | CASRRTGFGNEKLFF | TGTGCCAGCAGGCGGACAGGGTTCGGCAATGAAAAACTGTTTTTT
TRBJ1-4 | TRBV6-5 | - | - | CASSRRQSTNEKLFF | TGTGCCAGCAGCCGTCGACAGTCAACTAATGAAAAACTGTTTTTT
TRBJ2-2 | TRBV19 | once | TRBD1 | CASGTGTPIGELFF | TGTGCCAGTGGGACAGGGACACCTATCGGGGAGCTGTTTTTT
TRBJ1-2 | TRBV6-1 | - | - | CASSVGTENYGYTF | TGTGCCAGCAGTGTGGGAACTGAAAACTATGGCTACACCTTC
TRBJ1-3 | TRBV7-8 | - | - | CASSFGASTGLGNTIYF | TGTGCCAGCAGCTTTGGGGCCTCTACGGGGTTAGGGAACACCATATATTTT
TRBJ2-7 | TRBV7-2 | - | - | CASSPAPNWNEQYF | TGTGCCAGCAGCCCCGCGCCCAACTGGAACGAGCAGTACTTC
TRBJ2-1 | TRBV5-1 | - | - | CASSLEGVTYNEQFF | TGCGCCAGCAGCTTGGAGGGGGTAACCTACAATGAGCAGTTCTTC
TRBJ2-5 | TRBV5-1 | - | TRBD1 | CASSRGQGAHETQYF | TGCGCCAGCAGCAGGGGACAGGGGGCCCACGAGACCCAGTACTTC
TRBJ2-7 | TRBV28 | once | TRBD2 | CASRLPGTSVHEQYF | TGTGCCAGCCGCCTCCCCGGGACTAGCGTCCACGAGCAGTACTTC
TRBJ2-7 | TRBV7-8 | once | - | CASSLTGGGEQYF | TGTGCCAGCAGCTTAACGGGTGGTGGCGAGCAGTACTTC
TRBJ2-2 | TRBV7-7 | - | - | CASSLVREGELFF | TGTGCTAGCAGCTTAGTGAGGGAAGGGGAGCTGTTTTTT
TRBJ1-2 | TRBV28 | - | - | CASSRFGRAIQFYGYTF | TGTGCCAGCAGCCGCTTTGGGCGGGCCATACAATTCTATGGCTACACCTTC
TRBJ2-3 | TRBV28 | - | TRBD2 | CATDQREGRNTQYF | TGTGCCACCGACCAGCGGGAGGGCCGGAATACGCAGTATTTT
TRBJ2-7 | TRBV7-9 | - | TRBD2 | CASKVAGASYEQYF | TGTGCCAGCAAAGTAGCGGGAGCTTCCTACGAGCAGTACTTC
TRBJ1-5 | TRBV2 | - | - | CATGRGQDQPQHF | TGTGCCACCGGGCGAGGGCAAGACCAGCCCCAGCATTTT
TRBJ2-7 | TRBV28 | - | TRBD2 | CASIMTSGPSYEQYF | TGTGCCAGCATCATGACTAGCGGACCGTCCTACGAGCAGTACTTC
TRBJ2-7 | TRBV5-4 | - | - | CASSLRGSDYEQYF | TGTGCCAGCAGCCTGAGGGGGTCAGACTACGAGCAGTACTTC
TRBJ1-5 | TRBV6-1 | - | - | CASSDRQSSNQPQHF | TGTGCCAGCAGTGACAGACAGAGTAGCAATCAGCCCCAGCATTTT
TRBJ2-2 | TRBV5-4 | - | - | CASSLGGRRNTGELFF | TGTGCCAGCAGCCTGGGAGGACGGCGGAACACCGGGGAGCTGTTTTTT
TRBJ2-5 | TRBV7-9 | - | - | CASSLGTNLRETQYF | TGTGCCAGCAGCTTAGGGACTAACCTCCGGGAGACCCAGTACTTC
TRBJ1-1 | TRBV27 | - | - | CASSQRRGTEAFF | TGTGCCAGCAGTCAAAGACGGGGGACTGAAGCTTTCTTT